This TCR beta chain was observed in a study of human T cells and chemical hapten exposure. Findings and limits, study-wide: DPC sensitization did not alter TCRs above 1 in 1000 frequency. Patch test score tracked positively with PT1 expanded TCR counts.

Individual cDNA molecules (in the library) carried attached unique molecular identifiers. From the RACE reads, TCRdb called clonotypes with MiXCR, one entry per CDR3 protein. The sample carries about 260,000 distinct CDR3 sequences, about 8.6% recorded once. V lost 6 bases and J lost 5, with 16 bases in between. Per germline, CDR1 DFQATT and CDR2 SNEGSKA (reference sequence). The CDR3 covers 13 residues. This clonotype was picked up a small number of times. Its antigen remains unidentified. Time point indicated: pre-sensitization, week 0. Treatment described: therapeutic diphenylcyclopropenone sensitization with weekly scalp DPC. It was unfractionated whole blood from which total RNA was extracted.

The chain is built from TRBV20-1 and TRBJ2-5; D gene ambiguous. The TCR was taken from a woman aged 35 to 49 with alopecia areata. Some clones in this sample may be carry-over from other donors' samples. The sequencing used whole blood, collected in connection with sensitization to the hapten diphenylcyclopropenone (DPC). The DNA for the CDR3 is TGCAGTGCCCCGGGCCCCCTCGCGGAGACCCAGTACTTC. It translates to CSAPGPLAETQYF.